A single sample gave rise to the 15 T cell receptor beta chains below, sequenced in a study of blood T cells in healthy people across ages (dated by TCRdb to the mid-2010s). Libraries were made using 5' RACE. A second PCR of about 7 to 12 cycles was run with a J-beta primer mix and a sample-barcoded 5' primer. The public reads were run again by TCRdb, first through fastp at Q25 and then through MiXCR, and only productive beta chains were kept. Each CDR3 protein appears once, grouped with its most common genes and DNA. This sample lists roughly 1.9 million distinct CDR3 sequences; about 39% were detected once. Jointly, the top ten make up about 21% of the sample. Sequencing was done on a sample of blood. These receptors were obtained from a human donor in good health.

Only a few counts were recorded for this clonotype. V gene TRBV7-3 combines with J gene TRBJ2-7; 7 bases map to TRBD1. The V and J ends lost 6 bases and 3 bases, in that order; junction bases with no gene match: 11. Germline V gene sequence: CDR1 SGHTA, CDR2 FQGTGA. CDR3 length: 15 amino acids. The CDR3 loop reads CASSETGTVDYEQYF. The CDR3 coding sequence is TGTGCCAGCAGTGAAACCGGGACAGTAGACTACGAGCAGTACTTC. The full variable domain, rest sourced from reference TRBV7-3 and TRBJ2-7, is GAGVSQTPSNKVTEKGKYVELRCDPISGHTALYWYRQSLGQGPEFLIYFQGTGAADDSGLPNDRFFAVRPEGSVSTLKIQRTERGDSAVYLCASSETGTVDYEQYFGPGTRLTVT.

In nucleotides, the CDR3 is TGTGCCACCCAGGGGGTGGGATATAGCAATCAGCCCCAGCATTTT. Protein: CATQGVGYSNQPQHF. V usage is TRBV10-3 and J usage is TRBJ1-5; 7 bases map to TRBD1. The ends lost 10 bases at V and 0 bases at J; junction bases unmatched: 9. The CDR3 is made up of 15 amino acids. Germline values: CDR1 ENHRY, CDR2 SYGVKD.

The sample holds a few counts of this clonotype. The gene calls are TRBV29-1 and TRBJ1-2; 9 positions agree with TRBD1. V was clipped by 5 bases and J by 0 bases; unmatched bases: 7. There are 15 residues in the CDR3. Per germline, CDR1 SQVTM and CDR2 ANQGSEA. The CDR3 DNA sequence: TGCAGCGTTCCCATGGGGACAGGGACTAACTATGGCTACACCTTC. It encodes CSVPMGTGTNYGYTF.

V is TRBV7-3 and J is TRBJ1-5, with no clear D. CDR1 is SGHTA and CDR2 is FQGTGA in the germline V gene. The CDR3 has 13 residues. V gave up 2 bases and J gave up 7 bases, with 9 bases separating them. This CDR3 reads CASSLLGEQPQHF. CDR3 coding DNA: TGTGCCAGCAGCTTACTCGGGGAACAGCCCCAGCATTTT.

Note on this clonotype: Its ends do not fully match the called genes, so a read error is possible. The chain has TRBV27 and TRBJ1-6; weak D call: TRBD1 (6 bases). The CDR3 consists of 13 residues. Germline V gene sequence: CDR1 MNHEY, CDR2 SMNVEV (reference sequence). The CDR3 DNA reads as TGTGCCAGCAACCCAGGGGATAATTCATCCCTCCACTTT. Protein product: CASNPGDNSSLHF.

This chain joins TRBV20-1 and TRBJ1-4; 7 nucleotides line up with TRBD1. The CDR3 totals 12 residues. The V gene end was trimmed by 1 base and the J gene end by 8 bases; junction bases not matched to a gene: 1. The V gene's germline CDR1 is DFQATT and CDR2 SNEGSKA (reference sequence). CDR3 residues: CSARGDSEKLFF. CDR3 nucleotides: TGCAGTGCTAGAGGGGACAGCGAAAAACTGTTTTTT.

The CDR3 sequence: CASSLSSGVEQPQHF. The DNA for the CDR3 is TGTGCCAGCAGCTTATCCTCAGGGGTCGAGCAGCCCCAGCATTTT. The chain joins TRBV7-2 to TRBJ1-5; a possible D gene is TRBD1 (6 bases). V gave up 2 bases and J gave up 7 bases, with 15 bases separating them. In germline, CDR1 is SGHTA, CDR2 FQGNSA. CDR3 size: 15 residues.

V usage is TRBV5-1 and J usage is TRBJ2-1; TRBD1 matches at 7 bases. The CDR3 sequence is 13 residues long. The V segment lost 5 bases and the J segment 6 bases; nucleotides outside the gene matches: 5. Germline CDR1 and CDR2: SGHRS and YFSETQ. Here the CDR3 DNA reads TGCGCCAGCAGTGAAAGGGGGCGCAATGAGCAGTTCTTC. This translates into CASSERGRNEQFF.

This clonotype was observed a handful of times. J is TRBJ2-7 and V is TRBV20-1; 10 bases line up with TRBD1. With V trimmed by 6 bases and J by 2 bases, 7 bases remained unmatched. The length of the CDR3 is 14 residues. The germline CDR1 and CDR2 sequences are DFQATT and SNEGSKA (reference sequence). The CDR3 bases are TGCAGTGCGACGGGACAGGGGAACCCCTACGAGCAGTACTTC. Encoded protein: CSATGQGNPYEQYF.

The chain employs TRBV24-1 and TRBJ2-1, with D unclear. CDR1 is KGHDR and CDR2 is SFDVKD in the germline V gene. The CDR3 sequence is 16 residues long. V was pared by 0 bases and J by 0 bases, with 8 bases between. The CDR3 is CATSDLRKSSYNEQFF. As DNA, the CDR3 is TGTGCCACCAGTGATTTGCGTAAGAGCTCCTACAATGAGCAGTTCTTC.

The chain links TRBV28 to TRBJ2-3; D might be TRBD2 (5 bases). Germline CDR1 and CDR2: MDHEN and SYDVKM. Trimming stripped 5 bases from V and 1 base from J, with 13 bases between. CDR3 length: 15 residues. The CDR3 nucleotides read TGTGCCAGCAGTCTCGAGGGTTACGGCACAGATACGCAGTATTTT. Protein product: CASSLEGYGTDTQYF.

The chain joins TRBV5-1 to TRBJ2-1; 7 bases fit TRBD2. The CDR3 has 15 amino acids. Germline loops: CDR1 SGHRS, CDR2 YFSETQ. The junction had 5 bases not matched to a gene; V was cut back by 0 bases and J by 5 bases. The CDR3 reads CASSLDGRGNNEQFF. The CDR3, as DNA: TGCGCCAGCAGCTTGGACGGGCGGGGGAACAATGAGCAGTTCTTC.

The V gene is TRBV24-1, the J gene TRBJ2-1; 10 bases fit TRBD1. V dropped 4 bases and J dropped 8; count of bases not matched to a gene: 13. CDR3 size: 17 residues. From germline, CDR1 is KGHDR and CDR2 SFDVKD. CDR3 coding DNA: TGTGCCACCAGTGACCAAGTGACAGGGGGCGTCCTGCATGAGCAGTTCTTC. Its translation: CATSDQVTGGVLHEQFF.

This sequence joins TRBV2 and TRBJ2-7; the match to TRBD1 covers 9 bases. Germline V gene lookup returns CDR1 SNHLY and CDR2 FYNNEI. The V gene end was trimmed by 7 bases and the J gene end by 5 bases; junction bases not matched to a gene: 6. The CDR3 loop spans 13 amino acids. The CDR3 nucleotides read TGTGCCAGCATATCCAACAGGGGGCACGAGCAGTACTTC. Its protein is CASISNRGHEQYF.

The chain couples TRBV9 to TRBJ1-5; 8 positions match TRBD1. J was trimmed by 6 bases and V by 2 bases; bases with no gene match: 10. Germline CDR1 and CDR2: SGDLS and YYNGEE. The CDR3 runs to 16 residues. The CDR3 region is CASSVFGQGFGQPQHF. The CDR3 DNA is TGTGCCAGCAGCGTCTTTGGACAGGGCTTTGGTCAGCCCCAGCATTTT.